A selection of T cell receptor beta chains follows, all from one sample in a study of cytomegalovirus exposure and HLA in healthy donors. Only in-frame clones appear in the TCRdb table, and some are missing; sequencing was by immunoSEQ multiplex PCR. Its table records under 130,000 clones. Material: PBMCs. The receptors here all came from a man aged 50-59 years in good health and CMV-seronegative. Each CDR3 is given with its conserved first and last residue. The D gene is left open where the match is weak.

len	v_gene	j_gene	d_gene	CDR3nt	CDR3aa
15	TRBV5-6	TRBJ1-1	TRBD1	TGTGCCAGCAGCCTACGGACAGGATGGAACACTGAAGCTTTCTTT	CASSLRTGWNTEAFF
21	TRBV4-1	TRBJ2-3	TRBD2	TGCGCCAGCAGCCAATCGGGGGGTGGGACTAGCGGGAGATTCGGGACAGATACGCAGTATTTT	CASSQSGGGTSGRFGTDTQYF
16	TRBV7-9	TRBJ2-7	TRBD1	TGTGCCAGCAGCTTAAGCCCGACAGGGGATCCCTACGAGCAGTACTTC	CASSLSPTGDPYEQYF
14	TRBV5-5	TRBJ2-7	TRBD1	TGTGCCAGCAGCTTGCAGGGGGCGGTAGGCGAGCAGTACTTC	CASSLQGAVGEQYF
16	TRBV5-5	TRBJ2-7	.	TGTGCCAGCAGCTTGGTATATCGGCGGGCGATCTACGAGCAGTACTTC	CASSLVYRRAIYEQYF
16	TRBV9	TRBJ2-2	TRBD2	TGTGCCAGCAGCGTGACTAGCGGGGGAGGGACCGGGGAGCTGTTTTTT	CASSVTSGGGTGELFF
15	TRBV29-1	TRBJ2-4	TRBD2	TGCAGCGTTGTAAGACTAGCGGGCCCGGGAAACATTCAGTACTTC	CSVVRLAGPGNIQYF
14	TRBV19	TRBJ1-4	TRBD1	TGTGCCAGTAGTATTGGGGGACAGGGCGAAAAACTGTTTTTT	CASSIGGQGEKLFF
16	TRBV6-4	TRBJ2-1	TRBD1	TGTGCCAGCAGTGACCGTCCAGGGACAGTCTACAATGAGCAGTTCTTC	CASSDRPGTVYNEQFF
15	TRBV18	TRBJ1-4	TRBD1	TGTGCCAGCTCACCTCAAGGACAGGGAGATGAAAAACTGTTTTTT	CASSPQGQGDEKLFF
15	TRBV5-6	TRBJ1-1	.	TGTGCCAGCAGCGTCCGGGAGGTGATCGGCACTGAAGCTTTCTTT	CASSVREVIGTEAFF
13	TRBV19	TRBJ1-6	.	TGTGCCAGTACCCAGGGATCAGATTCACCCCTCCACTTT	CASTQGSDSPLHF
15	TRBV4-3	TRBJ2-7	.	TGCGCCAGCAGCCAAGATCAGGGGAGTGCCTACGAGCAGTACTTC	CASSQDQGSAYEQYF
16	TRBV5-6	TRBJ1-6	TRBD1	TGTGCCAGCATCCGAACCGGGACAGGAAGCTTCTCACCCCTCCACTTT	CASIRTGTGSFSPLHF
13	TRBV9	TRBJ2-5	.	TGTGCCAGCAGCGTGAGGGGAGGAGAGACCCAGTACTTC	CASSVRGGETQYF